Each of the 4 T cell receptor beta chains below was sequenced from the same sample in a study of control samples from healthy donors and cancer patients. The data were produced by immunoSEQ multiplex PCR, yet TCRdb's version contains in-frame clones alone and is incomplete. The data show about 190,000 clones, 85% to 95% seen once. The sample taken for sequencing was blood. The receptors were sampled from a man aged 18 to 29 in good health.

The CDR3, as DNA: TGTGCCAGCAGCACCTCGGACAGTCGCACAGATACGCAGTATTTT. This sequence encodes CASSTSDSRTDTQYF. J is TRBJ2-3 and V is TRBV7-3; D is possibly TRBD1 (6 bases). Germline V gene sequence: CDR1 SGHTA, CDR2 FQGTGA. This CDR3 has 15 residues. V lost 5 bases and J 1 base, leaving 13 bases between the germline ends.

The chain carries TRBV5-1 and TRBJ1-2; unclear D gene. Germline V gives CDR1 SGHRS, CDR2 YFSETQ. The CDR3 has 12 residues. The V and J ends lost 2 bases and 7 bases respectively, with 9 bases between them. CDR3 in DNA: TGCGCCAGCAGCTTAGGTGTGGGTGGCTACACCTTC. Its translation is CASSLGVGGYTF.

This clone was recorded once. This chain uses TRBV2 with TRBJ1-6; no definite D call. Trimming left V 8 bases short and J 9 bases short, with 20 bases between. This CDR3 has 15 residues. Germline V gene sequence: CDR1 SNHLY, CDR2 FYNNEI. CDR3 DNA sequence: TGTGCCAGCGCCGTCGGTAAGGGCCTCGGTTCACCCCTCCACTTT. Residues: CASAVGKGLGSPLHF.

This clone came up a few times. The chain employs TRBV7-3 and TRBJ2-1, with D unclear. The CDR3 is made up of 12 amino acids. Trimming cost V 2 bases and J 6 bases, with 5 bases left between them. Germline V gene sequence: CDR1 SGHTA, CDR2 FQGTGA. CDR3 sequence (DNA): TGTGCCAGCAGCTTAGGGGTCAATGAGCAGTTCTTC. Protein sequence: CASSLGVNEQFF.